Listed below are T cell receptor beta chains from one sample, sequenced in a study of shared clonotypes between healthy human individuals. Profiled with immunoSEQ multiplex PCR; TCRdb holds only in-frame clones, not every one. The sample holds about 800,000 clones, 90% to 98% seen once. Sequenced material: naive CD8+ T cells sorted from blood. The receptor source for this set is a man aged 25 to 45 in good health. Each CDR3 is given with its conserved first and last residue. A D gene is named only where the DNA matches it firmly. Where a row states a size, it is once, few, many or the class of an expanded clone; other rows omit it.

J gene: TRBJ2-5
CDR3 length: 13
D gene: -
V gene: TRBV29-1
clone size: -
CDR3 DNA: TGCAGCGTTGAGGGGCCCGTGGGAGAGACCCAGTACTTC
CDR3 protein: CSVEGPVGETQYF

J gene: TRBJ2-1
CDR3 length: 12
D gene: -
V gene: TRBV18
clone size: few
CDR3 DNA: TGTGCCAGCTCACCAGGTGAAAATGAGCAGTTCTTC
CDR3 protein: CASSPGENEQFF

J gene: TRBJ2-1
CDR3 length: 19
D gene: TRBD2
V gene: TRBV4-1
clone size: -
CDR3 DNA: TGCGCCAGCAGTTCTCAGCCACTAGCGGGCCTGAGCTCCTACAATGAGCAGTTCTTC
CDR3 protein: CASSSQPLAGLSSYNEQFF

J gene: TRBJ2-5
CDR3 length: 15
D gene: TRBD2
V gene: TRBV14
clone size: -
CDR3 DNA: TGTGCCAGCAGCCTGCGGGAGGGCCTCCAAGAGACCCAGTACTTC
CDR3 protein: CASSLREGLQETQYF

J gene: TRBJ2-2
CDR3 length: 16
D gene: TRBD2
V gene: TRBV19
clone size: -
CDR3 DNA: TGTGCCAGTAGTCCCCCTACGGGAGGGCCTGGCGGGGAGCTGTTTTTT
CDR3 protein: CASSPPTGGPGGELFF

J gene: TRBJ1-4
CDR3 length: 16
D gene: TRBD1
V gene: TRBV7-9
clone size: -
CDR3 DNA: TGTGCCAGCAGCCAGACTAGGACAGGCGATAATGAAAAACTGTTTTTT
CDR3 protein: CASSQTRTGDNEKLFF

J gene: TRBJ1-5
CDR3 length: 14
D gene: -
V gene: TRBV25-1
clone size: -
CDR3 DNA: TGTGCCAGCAGTGGCGGGGGCAGGGAGCCGCCCCAGCATTTT
CDR3 protein: CASSGGGREPPQHF

J gene: TRBJ2-1
CDR3 length: 15
D gene: -
V gene: TRBV25-1
clone size: -
CDR3 DNA: TGTGCCAGCAGTGAATCGATAGACCCCTATGATGAGCAGTTCTTC
CDR3 protein: CASSESIDPYDEQFF

J gene: TRBJ2-1
CDR3 length: 15
D gene: TRBD1
V gene: TRBV28
clone size: -
CDR3 DNA: TGTGCCAGCAGTAGGGACAGGGGAACTTACAGTGAGCAGTTCTTC
CDR3 protein: CASSRDRGTYSEQFF

J gene: TRBJ1-3
CDR3 length: 14
D gene: TRBD1
V gene: TRBV7-3
clone size: -
CDR3 DNA: TGTGCCAGCAGCTTTGACAGGGAAGAATACACCATATATTTT
CDR3 protein: CASSFDREEYTIYF

J gene: TRBJ2-7
CDR3 length: 15
D gene: TRBD2
V gene: TRBV10-1
clone size: -
CDR3 DNA: TGCGCCAGCAGTGAGATAGCGGGGACACCTTACGAGCAGTACTTC
CDR3 protein: CASSEIAGTPYEQYF

J gene: TRBJ2-3
CDR3 length: 17
D gene: TRBD2
V gene: TRBV29-1
clone size: -
CDR3 DNA: TGCAGCGTTGCCCCCAGCGCTAGCGGGAGTGGGAGGGATACGCAGTATTTT
CDR3 protein: CSVAPSASGSGRDTQYF

J gene: TRBJ2-7
CDR3 length: 16
D gene: -
V gene: TRBV2
clone size: few
CDR3 DNA: TGTGCCAGCAGTGATCAGTTAGCGCTTAGCTCCTACGAGCAGTACTTC
CDR3 protein: CASSDQLALSSYEQYF

J gene: TRBJ2-2
CDR3 length: 12
D gene: -
V gene: TRBV29-1
clone size: -
CDR3 DNA: TGCAGCGTTCTAAAGAGTACCGGGGAGCTGTTTTTT
CDR3 protein: CSVLKSTGELFF

J gene: TRBJ1-1
CDR3 length: 12
D gene: -
V gene: TRBV29-1
clone size: -
CDR3 DNA: TGCAGCGTCGATCATGTGAACACTGAAGCTTTCTTT
CDR3 protein: CSVDHVNTEAFF

J gene: TRBJ2-1
CDR3 length: 14
D gene: TRBD1
V gene: TRBV7-2
clone size: -
CDR3 DNA: TGTGCCAGCAGCTTAGGACAGGGGGGGAATGAGCAGTTCTTC
CDR3 protein: CASSLGQGGNEQFF